Below are 27 T cell receptor beta chains sequenced from a single sample in a study of breast tumors, draining lymph nodes, adjacent tissues. TCRdb reprocessed the multiplex PCR reads via MiXCR and lists one record per CDR3 protein. The sample carries about 150,000 distinct CDR3 sequences, under 25% recorded once. The lymph nodes were axillary draining lymph nodes from breast cancer patients. Sequenced: axillary lymph node tissue. The origin of the receptors is a female donor with breast cancer. Some clones in this sample may be carry-over from other donors' samples.

This clonotype was counted many times. The rearrangement joins TRBV7-3 to TRBJ2-1; TRBD2 matches at 7 bases. V shed 1 base and J 5 bases; nucleotides not matched to a gene: 5. CDR3 length: 15 residues. Germline V CDR1 and CDR2: SGHTA, FQGTGA. The CDR3 region has the DNA TGTGCCAGCAGCTTAAAAGGCGGGGGACACAATGAGCAGTTCTTC. It translates to CASSLKGGGHNEQFF.

This clonotype was recorded many times. The V and J genes are TRBV30 and TRBJ2-3; possible D gene TRBD2, 5 bases. The CDR3 sequence is 13 residues long. Trimming left V 5 bases short and J 4 bases short, with 13 bases between. The germline CDR1 and CDR2 sequences are GTSNPN and SVGIG (reference sequence). The CDR3 sequence: CAWAPARADTQYF. CDR3 nucleotides: TGTGCCTGGGCTCCGGCGAGGGCAGATACGCAGTATTTT.

This clonotype was seen only once. This may arise from a read error, as a much more abundant clone is one base away. The chain couples TRBV3-1 to TRBJ2-7; D possibly corresponds to TRBD2 (5 bases). The CDR3 has 13 residues. CDR1 is LGHDT, CDR2 YNNKEL, per germline (reference sequence). The CDR3 coding sequence is TGTGCCGGCAGCCAATCCCGAGGGCACGAGCAGTACTTC. Amino acids: CAGSQSRGHEQYF.

This chain connects TRBV27 to TRBJ2-1, with 9 bases that match TRBD2. The CDR3 spans 16 residues. Trimming removed 4 bases from V and 0 bases from J; junction bases left unmatched: 4. Germline assignment: CDR1 MNHEY and CDR2 SMNVEV (reference sequence). CDR3 sequence reads: CASSSRLAASYNEQFF. DNA for the CDR3: TGTGCCAGCAGTTCCAGACTAGCGGCCTCCTACAATGAGCAGTTCTTC.

This chain uses TRBV5-4 with TRBJ2-1; D may be TRBD1 or TRBD2 (6 bases each). The V end was cut by 2 bases, the J end by 15 bases, with 18 bases between. Germline CDR1 SGHNT, CDR2 YYREEE (reference sequence). CDR3 length equals 13 residues. This chain's CDR3 is CASSLNPGAMPFF. Written as DNA, the CDR3 is TGTGCCAGCAGCTTAAATCCGGGGGCAATGCCGTTCTTC. Drawing the rest from reference TRBV5-4 and TRBJ2-1, the complete variable domain is ETGVTQSPTHLIKTRGQQVTLRCSSQSGHNTVSWYQQALGQGPQFIFQYYREEENGRGNFPPRFSGLQFPNYSSELNVNALELDDSALYLCASSLNPGAMPFFGPGTRLTVL.

This clonotype has a handful of counts. This chain uses TRBV19 with TRBJ2-2, with D tentatively TRBD2 (6 bases). Germline V gene data show CDR1 as LNHDA and CDR2 as SQIVND (reference sequence). Trimming cost V 5 bases and J 0 bases, with 10 bases left between them. The CDR3 sequence is 15 residues long. CDR3 region: CASSGTSTNTGELFF. CDR3 DNA: TGTGCCAGTAGTGGAACTAGCACGAACACCGGGGAGCTGTTTTTT.

Concerning this clonotype itself: A much more abundant neighbour one base away suggests this may be a read error. The chain is built from TRBV4-1 and TRBJ2-1; 9 bases are shared with TRBD2. Trimming took 0 bases from V and 9 from J; bases not matched to a gene: 6. Germline assignment: CDR1 MGHRA and CDR2 YSYEKL. The CDR3 consists of 15 residues. The CDR3 loop reads CASSQEVAGAGEQFF. In DNA form, the CDR3 reads TGCGCCAGCAGCCAAGAGGTAGCGGGAGCGGGTGAGCAGTTCTTC.

A note on this clonotype: A read error may be the cause here, since a much bigger clone is one base away. The genes are TRBV11-2 and TRBJ2-1; TRBD2 aligns across 7 bases. The CDR3 has 16 residues. Per the germline V gene, CDR1 is SGHAT and CDR2 is FQNNGV. Here the CDR3 reads CACSSLLAVVYNEQFF. The CDR3 region has the DNA TGTGCCTGCAGCTCGCTTCTAGCGGTCGTCTACAATGAGCAGTTCTTC.

This chain uses TRBV28 with TRBJ2-7, with D possibly called TRBD1 or TRBD2 (6 bases each). This CDR3 is 12 amino acids long. V was clipped by 6 bases and J by 6 bases, with 12 bases between them. CDR1 is MDHEN and CDR2 is SYDVKM in the germline V gene. CDR3 coding DNA: TGTGCCAGCAGGACACAGGGAGGCGAGCAGTACTTC. Its translation is CASRTQGGEQYF.

There are many counts of this clonotype. The rearrangement links TRBV24-1 to TRBJ2-5, with a tentative D call TRBD2 (6 bases). CDR1 and CDR2 from the germline V gene are KGHDR and SFDVKD. Trimming removed 4 bases at V and 5 bases at J, with 13 bases between. The CDR3 spans 14 residues. CDR3 in amino acids: CATSDLTGSETQYF. Written as DNA, the CDR3 is TGTGCCACCAGTGACCTGACCGGGAGCGAGACCCAGTACTTC.

As concerns this clonotype: One end of the junction fails to match germline, which may point to a read error. The CDR3 loop is CASSLPGGVANERFF. The CDR3 DNA reads TGTGCCAGCAGCCTCCCCGGAGGGGTAGCGAATGAGCGGTTCTTC. The chain joins TRBV14 to TRBJ2-1, with a weak D call TRBD2 (6 bases). This CDR3 has 15 amino acids. Germline V gives CDR1 SGHDN, CDR2 FVKESK.

This clonotype was detected only a few times. The chain recombines TRBV3-1 with TRBJ2-5; 10 nucleotides line up with TRBD2. V lost 2 bases, J lost 4 bases, and 7 bases stayed unmatched. CDR1 and CDR2 from the germline V gene are LGHDT and YNNKEL (reference sequence). The CDR3 is 16 amino acids. The CDR3, as DNA: TGTGCCAGCAGCCAACAAGCGGGAGGGCCGGTAGAGACCCAGTACTTC. This gives the protein CASSQQAGGPVETQYF.

This clonotype was detected only a few times. This may come from a read error, since a much larger clone is one base off. This chain links TRBV11-2 with TRBJ2-7; TRBD2 aligns across 10 bases. Germline V lookup: CDR1 SGHAT, CDR2 FQNNGV. The CDR3 sequence is 15 residues long. V trimming: 3 bases; J trimming: 2 bases; junction bases outside the gene matches: 4. CDR3 sequence (DNA): TGTGCCAGCAGCTTGAGGCTAGCGGGAGCCTACGAGCAGTACTTC. Protein: CASSLRLAGAYEQYF.

This clonotype was observed at least ten times. The chain uses TRBV2 and TRBJ2-3, with D tentatively TRBD2 (6 bases). Per the germline V gene, CDR1 is SNHLY and CDR2 is FYNNEI. CDR3 length: 15 residues. The V end lost 8 bases, the J end lost 2 bases, and 17 bases lay between the germline ends. In DNA form, the CDR3 reads TGTGCCAGCCAAAGCGGGCTGCCACCCACAGATACGCAGTATTTT. Its protein product is CASQSGLPPTDTQYF.

The genes are TRBV18 and TRBJ1-1, with D uncertain. V gave up 0 bases and J gave up 1 base, with 6 bases separating them. The germline gives CDR1 KGHSH, CDR2 LQKENI. The CDR3 consists of 14 residues. CDR3 sequence reads: CASSPPLQNTEAFF. The DNA of the CDR3 is TGTGCCAGCTCACCACCTTTGCAGAACACTGAAGCTTTCTTT.

Turning to this clonotype: This may arise from a read error, as a much more abundant clone is one base away. Because the CDR3 is missing its conserved closing phenylalanine or tryptophan, this is likely a read error. The V and J genes are TRBV20-1 and TRBJ2-3, with 8 bases that match TRBD1. The germline V gene encodes CDR1 DFQATT and CDR2 SNEGSKA (reference sequence). This CDR3 is 15 amino acids long. The ends lost 7 bases at V and 6 bases at J; junction bases unmatched: 15. This CDR3 reads CSVRGLAGGMDTQYL. The CDR3 DNA follows: TGCAGTGTCAGAGGGCTCGCAGGGGGCATGGATACGCAGTATTTG.

This clonotype has at least ten counts. The CDR3 DNA reads TGCGCCAGCAGCCAAGGGCATTACGGACGGCGCGAAAAACTGTTTTTT. Translated, it gives CASSQGHYGRREKLFF. The rearrangement links TRBV4-1 to TRBJ1-4; D not certain. V was shortened by 1 base and J by 8 bases, with 17 bases between the two germline ends. There are 16 residues in the CDR3. Per germline, CDR1 MGHRA and CDR2 YSYEKL.

Many counts were recorded for this clonotype. This chain uses TRBV29-1 with TRBJ2-5; TRBD1 agrees at 9 bases. In germline, CDR1 is SQVTM, CDR2 ANQGSEA. This CDR3 is 16 amino acids long. With 0 bases clipped from V and 5 bases from J, the junction kept 10 bases outside the gene matches. The CDR3 DNA reads TGCAGCGTTGAAGATCCGGGACAGGGAGGGCTGGAGACCCAGTACTTC. Translated, it gives CSVEDPGQGGLETQYF.

The table lists this clonotype with many counts. The gene calls are TRBV2 and TRBJ2-2, with 11 bases aligning to TRBD2. The V segment lost 4 bases and the J segment 2 bases; nucleotides outside the gene matches: 6. The germline V gene encodes CDR1 SNHLY and CDR2 FYNNEI. This CDR3 comprises 17 residues. CDR3 amino acids: CASSVPGLAANTGELFF. The CDR3 DNA reads as TGTGCCAGCAGTGTCCCGGGACTAGCGGCAAACACCGGGGAGCTGTTTTTT.

This clonotype appeared a few times. This chain joins TRBV5-4 and TRBJ2-2, with 7 bases fitting TRBD1. The CDR3 has 15 amino acids. Germline V gene sequence: CDR1 SGHNT, CDR2 YYREEE (reference sequence). V lost 5 bases, J lost 6 bases, and 10 bases stayed unmatched. This chain's CDR3 is CASSQTGTVAGELFF. The CDR3 nucleotides are TGTGCCAGCAGTCAAACCGGGACAGTTGCCGGGGAGCTGTTTTTT.

This clonotype was detected ten times or more. The chain links TRBV6-1 to TRBJ2-5; 12 bases are shared with TRBD1. The V gene's germline CDR1 is MNHNS and CDR2 SASEGT. With V trimmed by 6 bases and J by 5 bases, 4 bases remained unmatched. This CDR3 is 14 amino acids long. The CDR3 nucleotides are TGTGCCAGCAGACCGGGACAGGGGGCGGAGACCCAGTACTTC. The encoded protein is CASRPGQGAETQYF.

This clonotype was recorded a few times. V gene TRBV3-1 combines with J gene TRBJ1-4; D not certain. Germline values: CDR1 LGHDT, CDR2 YNNKEL (reference sequence). This CDR3 is built from 14 residues. V lost 3 bases and J 7 bases, leaving 12 bases between the germline ends. As DNA, the CDR3 is TGTGCCAGCAGCCAGAGGGCGGCGGGTGAAAAACTGTTTTTT. Its translation is CASSQRAAGEKLFF.

In this sample, this clonotype turned up a few times. The gene calls are TRBV27 and TRBJ1-2; D remains ambiguous. The CDR3 contains 13 residues. The germline V gene has CDR1 MNHEY and CDR2 SMNVEV (reference sequence). Trimming removed 5 bases from V and 5 bases from J, with 12 bases in between. The CDR3 loop is CASSPGSFYGYTF. The CDR3 nucleotides read TGTGCCAGCAGTCCCGGTTCATTTTATGGCTACACCTTC.

Many counts were recorded for this clonotype. The rearrangement uses TRBV11-3 and TRBJ2-1; 9 nucleotides line up with TRBD2. The V segment lost 3 bases and the J segment 3 bases; nucleotides outside the gene matches: 3. The CDR3 is made up of 15 amino acids. Germline V CDR1 and CDR2: SGHNT, YENEEA. In DNA form, the CDR3 reads TGTGCCAGCAGCTTGCTAGCGGGAAGCTACAATGAGCAGTTCTTC. Translation: CASSLLAGSYNEQFF.

A remark on this clonotype: Just one base apart from a much larger clone, this may be a read error. This rearrangement joins TRBV18 to TRBJ2-7; no definite D call. The CDR3 spans 15 residues. Germline V lookup: CDR1 KGHSH, CDR2 LQKENI. CDR3 bases: TGTGCCAGCTCATACCGAAACGCCCTCTCCTACGAGCGGTACTTC. This translates into CASSYRNALSYERYF. The whole variable domain, filled in from reference TRBV18 and TRBJ2-7, reads NAGVMQNPRHLVRRRGQEARLRCSPMKGHSHVYWYRQLPEEGLKFMVYLQKENIIDESGMPKERFSAEFPKEGPSILRIQQVVRGDSAAYFCASSYRNALSYERYFGPGTRLTVT.

This clonotype was found many times. The chain uses TRBV19 and TRBJ1-4, with D possibly TRBD1 on 5 matching bases. This CDR3 contains 16 residues. Trimming removed 10 bases at V and 0 bases at J, with 18 bases between. Germline V gene sequence: CDR1 LNHDA, CDR2 SQIVND (reference sequence). This CDR3 is CATHKGVTPTNEKLFF. The DNA for the CDR3 is TGTGCCACCCATAAAGGGGTGACGCCAACTAATGAAAAACTGTTTTTT.

There are many counts of this clonotype. The rearrangement links TRBV20-1 to TRBJ1-6, with D possibly TRBD1 on 5 matching bases. The CDR3 is 14 amino acids. V gave up 1 base and J gave up 3 bases, with 7 bases separating them. The germline gives CDR1 DFQATT, CDR2 SNEGSKA (reference sequence). The CDR3, as DNA: TGCAGTGCTAGAGGTCAGGGCTATAATTCACCCCTCCACTTT. Translating gives CSARGQGYNSPLHF.